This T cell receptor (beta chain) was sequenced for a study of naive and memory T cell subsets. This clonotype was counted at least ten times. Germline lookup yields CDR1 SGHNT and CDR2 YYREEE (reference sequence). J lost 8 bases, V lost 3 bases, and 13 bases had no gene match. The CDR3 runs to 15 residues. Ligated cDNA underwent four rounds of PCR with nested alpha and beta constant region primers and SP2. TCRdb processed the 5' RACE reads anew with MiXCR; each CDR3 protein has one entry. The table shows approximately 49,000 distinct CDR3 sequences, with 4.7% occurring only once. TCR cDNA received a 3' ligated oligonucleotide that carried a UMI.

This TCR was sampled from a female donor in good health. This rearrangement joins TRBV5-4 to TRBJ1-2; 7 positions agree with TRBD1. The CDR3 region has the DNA TGTGCCAGCAGCTACAAACTCGGGACAGCTTACGGCTACACCTTC. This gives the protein CASSYKLGTAYGYTF.